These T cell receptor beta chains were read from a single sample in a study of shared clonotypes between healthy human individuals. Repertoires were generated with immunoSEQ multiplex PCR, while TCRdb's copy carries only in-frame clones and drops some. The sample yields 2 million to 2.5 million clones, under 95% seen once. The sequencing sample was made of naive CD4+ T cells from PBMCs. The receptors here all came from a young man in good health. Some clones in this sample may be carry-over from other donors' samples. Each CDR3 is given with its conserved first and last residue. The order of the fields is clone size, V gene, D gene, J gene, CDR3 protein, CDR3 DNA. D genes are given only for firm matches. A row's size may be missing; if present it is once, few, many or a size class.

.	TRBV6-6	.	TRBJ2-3	CASAADTQYF	TGTGCCAGCGCCGCTGATACGCAGTATTTT
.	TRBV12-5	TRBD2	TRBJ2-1	CASGFTSGSGGNEQFF	TGTGCTAGTGGTTTTACTAGCGGGAGTGGGGGGAATGAGCAGTTCTTC
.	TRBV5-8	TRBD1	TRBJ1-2	CASSSQGGRGYTF	TGTGCCAGCAGCTCACAGGGGGGTCGGGGCTACACCTTC
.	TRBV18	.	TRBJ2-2	CASSPPGRTGELFF	TGTGCCAGCTCACCTCCAGGGAGGACCGGGGAGCTGTTTTTT
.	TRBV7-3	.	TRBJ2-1	CASSGGHQGNEQFF	TGTGCCAGCAGCGGAGGACATCAGGGAAATGAGCAGTTCTTC
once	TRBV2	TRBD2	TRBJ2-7	CASRLGLAGGVEQYF	TGTGCCAGCAGACTCGGACTAGCGGGGGGTGTCGAGCAGTACTTC
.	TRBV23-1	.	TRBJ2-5	CASSQDARVQETQYF	TGCGCCAGCAGTCAAGACGCCAGAGTTCAAGAGACCCAGTACTTC
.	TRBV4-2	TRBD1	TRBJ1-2	CASSQEVGTVYGYTF	TGTGCCAGCAGCCAAGAAGTTGGGACAGTATATGGCTACACCTTC
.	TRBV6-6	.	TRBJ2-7	CASLGGYPGHEQYF	TGTGCCAGCCTCGGAGGATACCCTGGCCACGAGCAGTACTTC
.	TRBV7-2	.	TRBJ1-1	CASSLSGGTEAFF	TGTGCCAGCAGCTTGTCGGGGGGGACTGAAGCTTTCTTT
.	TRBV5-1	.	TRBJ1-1	CASSPELDNIEAFF	TGCGCCAGCAGCCCGGAATTGGATAATATTGAAGCTTTCTTT
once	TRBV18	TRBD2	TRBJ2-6	CASSPGLAGGGSGANVLTF	TGTGCCAGCTCACCGGGACTAGCGGGAGGAGGCTCTGGGGCCAACGTCCTGACTTTC
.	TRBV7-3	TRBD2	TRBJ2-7	CASSPSASGTYEQYF	TGTGCCAGCAGTCCGTCGGCTAGCGGAACCTACGAGCAGTACTTC
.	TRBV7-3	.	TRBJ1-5	CASSLRQQDQPQHF	TGTGCCAGCAGCTTAAGACAGCAAGATCAGCCCCAGCATTTT
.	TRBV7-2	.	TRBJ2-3	CASSLNRLTDTQYF	TGTGCCAGCAGCTTAAACAGGCTCACAGATACGCAGTATTTT
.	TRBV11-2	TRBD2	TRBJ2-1	CASSLASGNNEQFF	TGTGCCAGCAGCTTAGCTAGCGGGAACAATGAGCAGTTCTTC
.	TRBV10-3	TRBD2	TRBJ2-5	CAISDIAGVGAQYF	TGTGCCATCAGTGATATAGCGGGAGTGGGTGCCCAGTACTTC
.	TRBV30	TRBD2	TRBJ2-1	CACTTAGRQFF	TGTGCCTGTACTACAGCGGGGAGGCAGTTCTTC
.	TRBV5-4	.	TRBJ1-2	CASSSGGWDYGYTF	TGTGCCAGCAGCTCCGGGGGCTGGGACTATGGCTACACCTTC
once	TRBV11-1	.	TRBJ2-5	CASSLAPRGTQYF	TGTGCCAGCAGCTTAGCCCCCCGGGGGACCCAGTACTTC
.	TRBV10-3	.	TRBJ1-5	CAISEQQGGNQPQHF	TGTGCCATCAGTGAACAGCAGGGCGGCAATCAGCCCCAGCATTTT
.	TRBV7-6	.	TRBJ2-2	CGTGTTNTGELFF	TGTGGTACCGGGACAACGAACACCGGGGAGCTGTTTTTT
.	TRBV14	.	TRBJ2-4	CASSQSYAKNIQYF	TGTGCCAGCAGCCAGTCATACGCCAAAAACATTCAGTACTTC
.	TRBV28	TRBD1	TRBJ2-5	CASFKSTGAQETRYF	TGTGCCAGCTTCAAATCGACAGGGGCCCAAGAGACCCGGTACTTC
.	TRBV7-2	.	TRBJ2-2	CASSLDEGWGTGELFF	TGTGCCAGCAGCTTAGATGAAGGTTGGGGGACCGGGGAGCTGTTTTTT
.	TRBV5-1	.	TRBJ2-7	CASSIISGEQYF	TGCGCCAGCAGCATTATCAGCGGCGAGCAGTACTTC
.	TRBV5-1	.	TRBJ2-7	CASSLAGGPDEQYF	TGCGCCAGCAGCTTGGCCGGGGGGCCTGACGAGCAGTACTTC
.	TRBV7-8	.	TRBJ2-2	CASSPGLSGGELFF	TGTGCCAGCAGCCCGGGGTTAAGCGGCGGGGAGCTGTTTTTT
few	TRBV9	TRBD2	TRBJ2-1	CASSAGTTLNEQFF	TGTGCCAGCAGCGCCGGGACTACCTTGAATGAGCAGTTCTTC
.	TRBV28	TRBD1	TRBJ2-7	CASHGFEVKQGGAYEQYF	TGTGCCAGTCACGGGTTCGAAGTAAAACAGGGGGGTGCCTACGAGCAGTACTTC
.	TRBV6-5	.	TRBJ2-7	CASRRGPQDNYEQYF	TGTGCCAGCAGACGGGGACCCCAAGATAACTACGAGCAGTACTTC
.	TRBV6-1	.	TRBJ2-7	CASVRGYLDSYEQYF	TGTGCCAGCGTGAGAGGGTACTTAGACTCCTACGAGCAGTACTTC
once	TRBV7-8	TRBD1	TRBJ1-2	CASSSPGAGQVHYGYTF	TGTGCCAGCAGCTCCCCCGGTGCGGGACAGGTTCACTATGGCTACACCTTC
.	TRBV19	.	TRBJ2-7	CASSIGIGPREQYF	TGTGCCAGTAGTATAGGTATAGGGCCGCGAGAGCAGTACTTC
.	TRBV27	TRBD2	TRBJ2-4	CASSVTGLLAKNIQYF	TGTGCCAGCAGTGTAACGGGACTACTTGCCAAAAACATTCAGTACTTC
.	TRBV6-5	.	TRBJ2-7	CASRKAGEVEQYF	TGTGCCAGCAGGAAGGCAGGGGAGGTCGAGCAGTACTTC
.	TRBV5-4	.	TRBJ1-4	CASSVRTLNEKLFF	TGTGCCAGCAGTGTCAGGACGCTCAATGAAAAACTGTTTTTT
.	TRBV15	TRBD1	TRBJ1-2	CATSGGQGARGYTF	TGTGCCACCAGCGGCGGACAGGGGGCGCGTGGCTACACCTTC
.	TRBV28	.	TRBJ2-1	CASFREGAYNEQFF	TGTGCCAGTTTCCGGGAGGGGGCATACAATGAGCAGTTCTTC
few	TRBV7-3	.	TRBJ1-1	CASSLSQNTEAFF	TGTGCCAGCAGCTTAAGCCAAAACACTGAAGCTTTCTTT
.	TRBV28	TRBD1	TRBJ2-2	CASKKLPGQENTGELFF	TGTGCCAGCAAAAAACTGCCGGGACAGGAGAACACCGGGGAGCTGTTTTTT
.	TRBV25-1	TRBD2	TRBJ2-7	CASSPGGRQEQYF	TGTGCCAGCAGTCCGGGGGGGCGGCAAGAGCAGTACTTC
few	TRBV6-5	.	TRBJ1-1	CASSRVEDTEAFF	TGTGCCAGCAGCCGCGTGGAGGACACTGAAGCTTTCTTT
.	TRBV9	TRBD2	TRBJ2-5	CASSVATAGGQETQYF	TGTGCCAGCAGCGTAGCTACGGCGGGGGGGCAAGAGACCCAGTACTTC
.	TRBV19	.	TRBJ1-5	CASSIVIGDQPQHF	TGTGCCAGTAGTATAGTGATAGGGGATCAGCCCCAGCATTTT
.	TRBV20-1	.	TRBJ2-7	CSARETYEQYF	TGCAGTGCTAGGGAGACCTACGAGCAGTACTTC